Sequencing of this TCR beta chain was carried out in a study of tumor and adjacent non-tumor tissue in lung cancer. A modified ARM-PCR protocol with three rounds of nested PCR amplified TCRbeta. TCRdb recomputed calls from the multiplex PCR reads with MiXCR, one row per CDR3 protein. The sample lists 120,000 or so distinct CDR3 sequences; 66% were seen once. CDR1 is DFQATT and CDR2 is SNEGSKA in the germline V gene (reference sequence). V was clipped by 3 bases and J by 12 bases, with 18 bases between them. CDR3 length equals 13 residues. The template was RNA from unsorted bulk tissue. Sequenced: lung tumor tissue. This sequence was found in a man aged 30-40 years with non-small cell lung cancer. The V and J genes are TRBV20-1 and TRBJ2-1; D not certain. The CDR3 sequence: CSARVVTVGGQFF. The CDR3, as DNA: TGCAGTGCTAGGGTGGTAACCGTAGGTGGGCAGTTCTTC.